This is a list of T cell receptor beta chains from one sample in a study of T cell changes during pregnancy in multiple sclerosis. Some clones are missing from TCRdb's copy, which holds only in-frame ones; the method was immunoSEQ multiplex PCR. In the table there are around 88,000 clones, more than 85% of which are singletons. The material sequenced was peripheral blood, taken in the first trimester of pregnancy. The origin of the receptors is a female donor with multiple sclerosis, enrolled in a pregnancy study. Both conserved end residues are part of each CDR3. D genes are given only for firm matches. The size entry is marked missing in some rows and otherwise reads once, few, many or a size class.

V gene: TRBV18
D gene: TRBD2
J gene: TRBJ2-1
clone size: -
CDR3 DNA: TGTGCCAGCTCACCACTGGGAGCGGGAGGGGTGAATGAGCAGTTCTTC
CDR3 protein: CASSPLGAGGVNEQFF

V gene: TRBV5-4
D gene: TRBD2
J gene: TRBJ2-2
clone size: -
CDR3 DNA: TGTGCCAGCAGCTGGACTAGCGGGAGTATCACCGGGGAGCTGTTTTTT
CDR3 protein: CASSWTSGSITGELFF

V gene: TRBV7-9
D gene: TRBD2
J gene: TRBJ2-7
clone size: -
CDR3 DNA: TGTGCCAGCAGCCATACTAGCGGGAACTACGAGCAGTACTTC
CDR3 protein: CASSHTSGNYEQYF

V gene: TRBV11-3
D gene: -
J gene: TRBJ2-1
clone size: -
CDR3 DNA: TGTGCCAGCAGCTCGGACTCAGCGCCAAACAATGAGCAGTTCTTC
CDR3 protein: CASSSDSAPNNEQFF

V gene: TRBV30
D gene: -
J gene: TRBJ1-1
clone size: -
CDR3 DNA: TGTGCCTGGAGTCGGGGGATGAACACTGAAGCTTTCTTT
CDR3 protein: CAWSRGMNTEAFF

V gene: TRBV5-1
D gene: -
J gene: TRBJ1-1
clone size: -
CDR3 DNA: TGCGCCAGCAGCTTATCCCAGGGTGGTAGTACTTTCTTT
CDR3 protein: CASSLSQGGSTFF

V gene: TRBV12-1
D gene: -
J gene: TRBJ1-2
clone size: -
CDR3 DNA: -
CDR3 protein: CASSFGTGNYGYTF

V gene: TRBV4-3
D gene: -
J gene: TRBJ2-7
clone size: -
CDR3 DNA: TGCGCCAGCAGCCAAGGGGGCAGGGAAGACGAGCAGTACTTC
CDR3 protein: CASSQGGREDEQYF

V gene: TRBV6-6
D gene: -
J gene: TRBJ1-3
clone size: once
CDR3 DNA: TGTGCCAGCAGTTACCCCGGACAAAGCTCTGGAAACACCATATATTTT
CDR3 protein: CASSYPGQSSGNTIYF

V gene: TRBV19
D gene: TRBD2
J gene: TRBJ2-1
clone size: -
CDR3 DNA: TGTGCCAGGCGGGGGGGACCCAATTACAACCACCGTCGAGTGAAGTTCTTC
CDR3 protein: CARRGGPNYNHRRVKFF

V gene: TRBV13
D gene: TRBD2
J gene: TRBJ2-3
clone size: -
CDR3 DNA: TGTGCCAGCAGCGAAAGGTTGTCTAGCGGTAGCACAGATACGCAGTATTTT
CDR3 protein: CASSERLSSGSTDTQYF

V gene: TRBV7-9
D gene: TRBD1
J gene: TRBJ1-6
clone size: -
CDR3 DNA: TGTGCCAGCAGCCCAGGGGGTGGGACCGGGGGTTCACCCCTCCACTTT
CDR3 protein: CASSPGGGTGGSPLHF

V gene: TRBV5-1
D gene: TRBD2
J gene: TRBJ2-1
clone size: -
CDR3 DNA: TGCGCCAGCAGCCCAGAAGGGGCGGGGGAAGGTGAGCAGTTCTTC
CDR3 protein: CASSPEGAGEGEQFF

V gene: TRBV7-2
D gene: -
J gene: TRBJ2-2
clone size: -
CDR3 DNA: TGTGCCAGCAGCTTGGCCCGATTTGACACCGGGGAGCTGTTTTTT
CDR3 protein: CASSLARFDTGELFF

V gene: TRBV19
D gene: -
J gene: TRBJ2-1
clone size: -
CDR3 DNA: TGTGCCAGTAGTATGGACTTCTACAATGAGCAGTTCTTC
CDR3 protein: CASSMDFYNEQFF

V gene: TRBV19
D gene: TRBD2
J gene: TRBJ2-1
clone size: -
CDR3 DNA: TGTGCCAGTATGTCGTACACGGGGGGGCCAGGTAATGAGCAGTTCTTC
CDR3 protein: CASMSYTGGPGNEQFF

V gene: TRBV6-1
D gene: -
J gene: TRBJ2-1
clone size: -
CDR3 DNA: TGTGCCAGCAGGGGGACACTGAGCTCCTACAATGAGCAGTTCTTC
CDR3 protein: CASRGTLSSYNEQFF

V gene: TRBV6-6
D gene: TRBD1
J gene: TRBJ1-3
clone size: once
CDR3 DNA: TGTGCCAGCAGGAGGACAGGGGAGACTGGAAACACCATATATTTT
CDR3 protein: CASRRTGETGNTIYF

V gene: TRBV7-8
D gene: TRBD1
J gene: TRBJ1-1
clone size: -
CDR3 DNA: TGTGCCAGCAGCGACACAGGGGAACAACTTGGAGCTTTCTTT
CDR3 protein: CASSDTGEQLGAFF

V gene: TRBV7-3
D gene: TRBD2
J gene: TRBJ2-1
clone size: -
CDR3 DNA: TGTGCCAGCAGCTCCGGACTAGCGGGGGGTGTCAGGAATGAGCAGTTCTTC
CDR3 protein: CASSSGLAGGVRNEQFF

V gene: TRBV6-5
D gene: TRBD2
J gene: TRBJ2-1
clone size: -
CDR3 DNA: TGTGCCAGCAGTTACTCAGAGCGGGGGGGCAACGATGAGCAGTTCTTC
CDR3 protein: CASSYSERGGNDEQFF

V gene: TRBV28
D gene: TRBD1
J gene: TRBJ2-3
clone size: -
CDR3 DNA: TGTGCCAGCAGTTTGTATGGGACAGGCTCCACAGATACGCAGTATTTT
CDR3 protein: CASSLYGTGSTDTQYF

V gene: TRBV7-2
D gene: -
J gene: TRBJ2-5
clone size: -
CDR3 DNA: TGTGCCAGCAGCTCGGACTGGGAAGAGACCCAGTACTTC
CDR3 protein: CASSSDWEETQYF

V gene: TRBV18
D gene: TRBD2
J gene: TRBJ2-3
clone size: -
CDR3 DNA: TGTGCCAGCTCTCCCCGAACTAGCGGGGCGACAGATACGCAGTATTTT
CDR3 protein: CASSPRTSGATDTQYF

V gene: TRBV29-1
D gene: -
J gene: TRBJ1-1
clone size: -
CDR3 DNA: TGCAGCGTTGAATTTTGGCAGGGCTGGATGAACACTGAAGCTTTCTTT
CDR3 protein: CSVEFWQGWMNTEAFF

V gene: TRBV6-1
D gene: -
J gene: TRBJ2-4
clone size: -
CDR3 DNA: TGTGCCAGCAGTGGAGGTAGGGGGGGAAACATTCAGTACTTC
CDR3 protein: CASSGGRGGNIQYF

V gene: TRBV9
D gene: -
J gene: TRBJ1-2
clone size: few
CDR3 DNA: TGTGCCAGCAGCGCAAATAGTTGGGGGGATCAGGATGGCTACACCTTC
CDR3 protein: CASSANSWGDQDGYTF

V gene: TRBV7-9
D gene: -
J gene: TRBJ1-6
clone size: -
CDR3 DNA: TGTGCCAGCAGCTCCCAGGGTGGGTCACCCCTCCACTTT
CDR3 protein: CASSSQGGSPLHF

V gene: TRBV5-4
D gene: -
J gene: TRBJ2-5
clone size: -
CDR3 DNA: TGTGCCAGCAGCAAGGACAGTGAAGAGACCCAGTACTTC
CDR3 protein: CASSKDSEETQYF

V gene: TRBV2
D gene: -
J gene: TRBJ2-5
clone size: -
CDR3 DNA: TGTGCCAGCAGTGTCCGTTCCAGGTTCAGGCAAGAGACCCAGTACTTC
CDR3 protein: CASSVRSRFRQETQYF

V gene: TRBV10-1
D gene: -
J gene: TRBJ2-2
clone size: many
CDR3 DNA: TGCGCCAGCAGTGATTGGGCGGGACGGGACACCGGGGAGCTGTTTTTT
CDR3 protein: CASSDWAGRDTGELFF

V gene: TRBV28
D gene: TRBD1
J gene: TRBJ2-7
clone size: once
CDR3 DNA: TGTGCCAGCAGTTTCAGGGGGCAACAGCAGTACTTC
CDR3 protein: CASSFRGQQQYF

V gene: TRBV30
D gene: -
J gene: TRBJ2-2
clone size: once
CDR3 DNA: TGTGCCTGGAGTGTTCTCCACAGGGCCACCGGGGAGCTGTTTTTT
CDR3 protein: CAWSVLHRATGELFF

V gene: TRBV6-6
D gene: TRBD2
J gene: TRBJ2-7
clone size: -
CDR3 DNA: TGTGCCAGCAGTCTGGGGGGGAACCCCTACGAGCAGTACTTC
CDR3 protein: CASSLGGNPYEQYF

V gene: TRBV28
D gene: -
J gene: TRBJ2-1
clone size: -
CDR3 DNA: TGTGCCAGCAGTTTAATCGCGCCCAAACCCAATGAGCAGTTCTTC
CDR3 protein: CASSLIAPKPNEQFF

V gene: TRBV5-5
D gene: -
J gene: TRBJ1-5
clone size: few
CDR3 DNA: TGTGCCAGCAGCTCGGACATAAATCGGCCCCAGCATTTT
CDR3 protein: CASSSDINRPQHF

V gene: TRBV7-3
D gene: -
J gene: TRBJ2-2
clone size: -
CDR3 DNA: TGTGCCAGCAGCCCACCGGGGGTGGGCACCGGGGAGCTGTTTTTT
CDR3 protein: CASSPPGVGTGELFF

V gene: TRBV9
D gene: TRBD2
J gene: TRBJ2-5
clone size: -
CDR3 DNA: TGTGCCAGCAGCGTAGGCCGACTAGCGCAAGAGACCCAGTACTTC
CDR3 protein: CASSVGRLAQETQYF

V gene: TRBV7-9
D gene: -
J gene: TRBJ1-1
clone size: -
CDR3 DNA: TGTGCCAGCAGCTTAGCCAGGGGCATCGGGGACACTGAAGCTTTCTTT
CDR3 protein: CASSLARGIGDTEAFF

V gene: TRBV7-2
D gene: TRBD2
J gene: TRBJ2-1
clone size: -
CDR3 DNA: TGTGCCAGCAGCTTAAGACTAGCAGGTCCGTCCTACAATGAGCAGTTCTTC
CDR3 protein: CASSLRLAGPSYNEQFF

V gene: TRBV7-8
D gene: -
J gene: TRBJ2-3
clone size: -
CDR3 DNA: TGTGCCAGCAGCTACGAGCGACCCGGAGGAGCAGATACGCAGTATTTT
CDR3 protein: CASSYERPGGADTQYF

V gene: TRBV15
D gene: -
J gene: TRBJ1-1
clone size: few
CDR3 DNA: TGTGCCACCAGCAGAGATGGGCGGAACACTGAAGCTTTCTTT
CDR3 protein: CATSRDGRNTEAFF

V gene: TRBV30
D gene: -
J gene: TRBJ1-4
clone size: once
CDR3 DNA: TGTGCCTGGAGCAGACAGGACAAGGTTGAAAAACTGTTTTTT
CDR3 protein: CAWSRQDKVEKLFF

V gene: TRBV7-9
D gene: TRBD2
J gene: TRBJ2-1
clone size: -
CDR3 DNA: TGTGCCAGCAGCAGCCTTAGCGGGAGCACCTACAATGAGCAGTTCTTC
CDR3 protein: CASSSLSGSTYNEQFF

V gene: TRBV4-3
D gene: TRBD2
J gene: TRBJ2-1
clone size: -
CDR3 DNA: TGCGCCAGCAGCCGCCGTGAAGCGGGGACCCACAATGAGCAGTTCTTC
CDR3 protein: CASSRREAGTHNEQFF

V gene: TRBV5-8
D gene: -
J gene: TRBJ2-7
clone size: -
CDR3 DNA: TGTGCCAGCAGCATGGTGACTAGACCGAGGTTCGACGAGCAGTACTTC
CDR3 protein: CASSMVTRPRFDEQYF